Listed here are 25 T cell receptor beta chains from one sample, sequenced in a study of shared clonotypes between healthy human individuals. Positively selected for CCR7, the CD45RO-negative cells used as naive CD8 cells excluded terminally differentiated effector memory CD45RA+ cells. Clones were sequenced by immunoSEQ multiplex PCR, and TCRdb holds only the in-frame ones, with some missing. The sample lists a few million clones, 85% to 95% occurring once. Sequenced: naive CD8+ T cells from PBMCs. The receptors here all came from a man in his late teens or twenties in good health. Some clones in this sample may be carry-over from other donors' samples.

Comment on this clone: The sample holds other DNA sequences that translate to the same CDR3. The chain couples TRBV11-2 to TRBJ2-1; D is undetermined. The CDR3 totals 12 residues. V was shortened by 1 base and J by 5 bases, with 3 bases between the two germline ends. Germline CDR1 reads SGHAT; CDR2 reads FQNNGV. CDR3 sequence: CASSLVHNEQFF. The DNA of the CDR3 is TGTGCCAGCAGCTTAGTACACAATGAGCAGTTCTTC.

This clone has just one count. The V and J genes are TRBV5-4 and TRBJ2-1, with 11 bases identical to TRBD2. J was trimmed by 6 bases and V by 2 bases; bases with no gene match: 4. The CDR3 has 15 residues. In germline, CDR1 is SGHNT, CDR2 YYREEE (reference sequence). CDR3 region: CASSFLAGGSNEQFF. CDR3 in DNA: TGTGCCAGCAGCTTTCTAGCGGGAGGTAGCAATGAGCAGTTCTTC.

DNA of the CDR3: TGTGCCAGCAGTTCATCGACAGAAGCCGCCTATGGCTACACCTTC. Protein: CASSSSTEAAYGYTF. The V call is TRBV28, the J call TRBJ1-2, with a possible D match to TRBD1 (5 bases). Germline CDR1 is MDHEN and CDR2 is SYDVKM. With 4 bases removed from V and 4 bases from J, the gap between germline ends came to 16 bases. The CDR3 spans 15 residues.

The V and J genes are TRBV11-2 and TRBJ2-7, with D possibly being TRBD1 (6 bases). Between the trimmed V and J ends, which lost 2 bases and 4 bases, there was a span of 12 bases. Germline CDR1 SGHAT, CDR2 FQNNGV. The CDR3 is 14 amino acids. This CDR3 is CASSLNRVKYEQYF. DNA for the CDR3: TGTGCCAGCAGCTTAAACAGGGTGAAGTACGAGCAGTACTTC.

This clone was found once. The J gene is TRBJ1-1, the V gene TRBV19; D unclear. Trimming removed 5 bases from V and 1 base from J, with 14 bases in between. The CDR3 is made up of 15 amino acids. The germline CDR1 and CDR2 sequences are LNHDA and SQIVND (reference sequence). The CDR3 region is CASSVDREANTEAFF. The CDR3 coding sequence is TGTGCCAGTAGTGTTGATCGGGAGGCGAACACTGAAGCTTTCTTT.

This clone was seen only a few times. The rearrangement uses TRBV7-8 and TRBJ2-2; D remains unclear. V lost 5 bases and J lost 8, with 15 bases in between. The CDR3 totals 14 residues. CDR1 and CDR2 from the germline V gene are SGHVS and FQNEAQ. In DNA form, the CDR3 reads TGTGCCAGCAGCCCGGAGAAATTCGGGGGGGAGCTGTTTTTT. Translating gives CASSPEKFGGELFF.

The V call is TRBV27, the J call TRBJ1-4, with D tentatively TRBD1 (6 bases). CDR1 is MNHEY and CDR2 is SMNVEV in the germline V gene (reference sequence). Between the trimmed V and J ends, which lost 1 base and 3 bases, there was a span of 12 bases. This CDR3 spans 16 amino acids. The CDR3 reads CASSLFRGGANEKLFF. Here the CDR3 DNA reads TGTGCCAGCAGTTTATTCAGGGGAGGAGCTAATGAAAAACTGTTTTTT.

The CDR3 sequence: CASSFSVAAFNEQFF. The CDR3 DNA sequence: TGTGCCAGCAGCTTTTCAGTGGCAGCCTTCAATGAGCAGTTCTTC. The chain couples TRBV5-6 to TRBJ2-1; D is unclear. CDR1 and CDR2 from the germline V gene are SGHDT and YYEEEE. Trimming left V 2 bases short and J 6 bases short, with 15 bases between. The CDR3 covers 15 residues.

The CDR3 is CASSLNPRVATNEKLFF. CDR3 in DNA: TGTGCCAGCAGCTTAAACCCGAGGGTTGCAACTAATGAAAAACTGTTTTTT. The chain combines TRBV7-9 with TRBJ1-4, with D hard to call. Germline assignment: CDR1 SEHNR and CDR2 FQNEAQ (reference sequence). V was clipped by 2 bases and J by 0 bases, with 13 bases between them. The CDR3 has 17 amino acids.

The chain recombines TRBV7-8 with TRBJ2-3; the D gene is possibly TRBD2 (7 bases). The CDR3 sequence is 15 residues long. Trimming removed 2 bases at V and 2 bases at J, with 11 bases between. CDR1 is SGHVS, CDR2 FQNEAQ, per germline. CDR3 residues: CASSLRGAPTDTQYF. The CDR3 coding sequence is TGTGCCAGCAGCTTACGGGGGGCCCCCACAGATACGCAGTATTTT.

CDR3 in amino acids: CASSPMVVLRGEKLFF. The CDR3 DNA sequence: TGTGCCAGCAGCCCGATGGTCGTTTTGCGAGGGGAAAAACTGTTTTTT. The rearrangement uses TRBV7-6 and TRBJ1-4; D is uncertain. Germline CDR1 reads SGHVS; CDR2 reads FNYEAQ. V gave up 5 bases and J gave up 8 bases, with 21 bases separating them. The CDR3 length is 16 residues.

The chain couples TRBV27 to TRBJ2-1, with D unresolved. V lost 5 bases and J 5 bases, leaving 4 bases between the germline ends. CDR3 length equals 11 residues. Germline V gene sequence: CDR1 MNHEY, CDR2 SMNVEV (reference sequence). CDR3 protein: CASSNHNEQFF. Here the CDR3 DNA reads TGTGCCAGCAGTAACCACAATGAGCAGTTCTTC.

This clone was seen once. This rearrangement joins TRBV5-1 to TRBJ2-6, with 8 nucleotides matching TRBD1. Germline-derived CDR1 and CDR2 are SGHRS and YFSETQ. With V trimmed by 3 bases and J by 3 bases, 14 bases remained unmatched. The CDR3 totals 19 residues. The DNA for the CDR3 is TGCGCCAGCAGCTCAGCAAGACAGGGGCCCCTCTATGGGGCCAACGTCCTGACTTTC. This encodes CASSSARQGPLYGANVLTF.

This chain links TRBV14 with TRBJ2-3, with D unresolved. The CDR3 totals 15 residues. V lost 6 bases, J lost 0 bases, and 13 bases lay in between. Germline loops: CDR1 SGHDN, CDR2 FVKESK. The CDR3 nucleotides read TGTGCCAGCAGTCAGGCAGTTACTAGCACAGATACGCAGTATTTT. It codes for CASSQAVTSTDTQYF.

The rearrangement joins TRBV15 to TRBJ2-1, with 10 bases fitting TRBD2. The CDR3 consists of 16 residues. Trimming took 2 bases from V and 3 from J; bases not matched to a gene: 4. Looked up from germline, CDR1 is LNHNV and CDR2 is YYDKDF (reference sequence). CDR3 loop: CATSRRGLADYNEQFF. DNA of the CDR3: TGTGCCACCAGCAGACGAGGACTAGCGGACTACAATGAGCAGTTCTTC. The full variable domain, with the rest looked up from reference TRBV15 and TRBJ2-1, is DAMVIQNPRYQVTQFGKPVTLSCSQTLNHNVMYWYQQKSSQAPKLLFHYYDKDFNNEADTPDNFQSRRPNTSFCFLDIRSPGLGDTAMYLCATSRRGLADYNEQFFGPGTRLTVL.

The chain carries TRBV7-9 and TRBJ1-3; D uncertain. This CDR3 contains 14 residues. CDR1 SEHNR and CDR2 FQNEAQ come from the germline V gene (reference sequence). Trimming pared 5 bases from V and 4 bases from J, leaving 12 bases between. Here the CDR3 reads CASSRTEAGNTIYF. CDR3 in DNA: TGTGCCAGCAGCCGGACGGAGGCCGGAAACACCATATATTTT.

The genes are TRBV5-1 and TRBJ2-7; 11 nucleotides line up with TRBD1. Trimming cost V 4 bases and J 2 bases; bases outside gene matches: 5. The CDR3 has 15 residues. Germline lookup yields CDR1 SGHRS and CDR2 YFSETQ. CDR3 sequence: CASSEGTGGPYEQYF. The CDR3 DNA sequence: TGCGCCAGCAGCGAGGGGACAGGGGGTCCCTACGAGCAGTACTTC.

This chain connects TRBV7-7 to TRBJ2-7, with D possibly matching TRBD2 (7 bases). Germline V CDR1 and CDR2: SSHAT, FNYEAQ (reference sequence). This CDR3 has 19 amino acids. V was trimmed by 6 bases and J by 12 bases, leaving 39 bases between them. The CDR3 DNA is TGTGCCAGCAGGGAGGGGGGGAAAAACTATCCCACCGTTTTACGCAGGGTGTACTTC. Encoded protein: CASREGGKNYPTVLRRVYF.

For the CDR3, the DNA is TGTGCCAGCAGCCTCGTCAGGGATACCAATGAGCAGTTCTTC. Translation: CASSLVRDTNEQFF. The rearrangement links TRBV13 to TRBJ2-1; D is perhaps TRBD1 (5 bases). The CDR3 runs 14 residues. The germline V gene encodes CDR1 PRHDT and CDR2 FYEKMQ (reference sequence). V lost 5 bases and J lost 6, with 14 bases in between.

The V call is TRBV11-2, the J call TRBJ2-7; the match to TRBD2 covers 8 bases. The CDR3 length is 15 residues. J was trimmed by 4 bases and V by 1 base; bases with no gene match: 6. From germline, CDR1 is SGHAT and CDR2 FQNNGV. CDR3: CASSLVGLAGYEQYF. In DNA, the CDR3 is TGTGCCAGCAGCTTAGTAGGCCTAGCGGGTTACGAGCAGTACTTC.

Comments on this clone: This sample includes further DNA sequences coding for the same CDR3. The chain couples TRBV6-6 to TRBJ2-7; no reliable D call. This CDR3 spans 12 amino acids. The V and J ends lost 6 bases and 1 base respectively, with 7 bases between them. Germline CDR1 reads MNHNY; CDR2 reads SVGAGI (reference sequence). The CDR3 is CASSPLSYEQYF. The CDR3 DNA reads TGTGCCAGCAGCCCCCTTTCCTACGAGCAGTACTTC.

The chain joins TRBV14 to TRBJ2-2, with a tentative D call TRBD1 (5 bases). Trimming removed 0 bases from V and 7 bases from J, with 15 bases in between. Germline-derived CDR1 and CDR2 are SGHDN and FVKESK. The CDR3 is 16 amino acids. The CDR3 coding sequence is TGTGCCAGCAGCCAAGAAGCTCAGGGATTTAACGGGGAGCTGTTTTTT. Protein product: CASSQEAQGFNGELFF.

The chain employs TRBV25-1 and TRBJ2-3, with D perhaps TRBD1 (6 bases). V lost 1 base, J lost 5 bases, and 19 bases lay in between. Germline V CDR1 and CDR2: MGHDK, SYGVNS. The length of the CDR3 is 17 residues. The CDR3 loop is CASSELPGREGGDTQYF. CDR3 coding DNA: TGTGCCAGCAGTGAATTGCCAGGGAGAGAAGGGGGAGATACGCAGTATTTT.

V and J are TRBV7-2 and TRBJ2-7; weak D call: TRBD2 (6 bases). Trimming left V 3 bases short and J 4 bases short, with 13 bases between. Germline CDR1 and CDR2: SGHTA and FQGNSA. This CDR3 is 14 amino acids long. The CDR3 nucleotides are TGTGCCAGCAGCTTCGTCGGGAGAATATACGAGCAGTACTTC. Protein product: CASSFVGRIYEQYF.

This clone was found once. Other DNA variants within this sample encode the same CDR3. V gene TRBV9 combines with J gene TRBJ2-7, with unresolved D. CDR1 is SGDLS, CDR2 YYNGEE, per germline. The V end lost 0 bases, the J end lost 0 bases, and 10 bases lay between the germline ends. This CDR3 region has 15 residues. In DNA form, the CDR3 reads TGTGCCAGCAGCGTAGGGGCAGACCCCTCCTACGAGCAGTACTTC. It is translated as CASSVGADPSYEQYF. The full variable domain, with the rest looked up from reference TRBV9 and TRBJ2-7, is DSGVTQTPKHLITATGQRVTLRCSPRSGDLSVYWYQQSLDQGLQFLIQYYNGEERAKGNILERFSAQQFPDLHSELNLSSLELGDSALYFCASSVGADPSYEQYFGPGTRLTVT.